The clone carrying this T cell receptor beta chain shows up as large by frequency. Antigen: not known. The data stem from a study of T cell clusters in autoimmune cytopenias. Study-wide findings and caveats: TRB repertoire shifts in secondary cytopenia and chronic lymphocytic leukemia mostly reflected lymphoma, not autoimmunity.

TRB was amplified from about 250 ng of peripheral blood genomic DNA per sample. Multiplex touch-down PCR amplified TRB using TRB-A and TRB-B pools in one tube. TCRdb reworked the multiplex PCR reads into one entry per CDR3 protein, no DNA. This sample's table reports around 2,200 distinct CDR3 sequences. Germline CDR1 SGHAT, CDR2 FQDESV (reference sequence). The CDR3 is 17 residues long. The same data also contributed to another study, on T cell repertoires in aging, cancer and after chemotherapy. As reported in that work: Healthy donor repertoires were recorded over several months to years and showed clear clonal overlap. In healthy donors, age-related TCR diversity loss mainly reflected lost richness.

The material sequenced was peripheral blood. This TCR derives from a human donor in good health. The chain is built from TRBV11-1 and TRBJ2-1; TCRdb returns TRBD2, unconfirmable since there is no DNA. CDR3 amino acids: CASSLRTGGKSYNEQFF.